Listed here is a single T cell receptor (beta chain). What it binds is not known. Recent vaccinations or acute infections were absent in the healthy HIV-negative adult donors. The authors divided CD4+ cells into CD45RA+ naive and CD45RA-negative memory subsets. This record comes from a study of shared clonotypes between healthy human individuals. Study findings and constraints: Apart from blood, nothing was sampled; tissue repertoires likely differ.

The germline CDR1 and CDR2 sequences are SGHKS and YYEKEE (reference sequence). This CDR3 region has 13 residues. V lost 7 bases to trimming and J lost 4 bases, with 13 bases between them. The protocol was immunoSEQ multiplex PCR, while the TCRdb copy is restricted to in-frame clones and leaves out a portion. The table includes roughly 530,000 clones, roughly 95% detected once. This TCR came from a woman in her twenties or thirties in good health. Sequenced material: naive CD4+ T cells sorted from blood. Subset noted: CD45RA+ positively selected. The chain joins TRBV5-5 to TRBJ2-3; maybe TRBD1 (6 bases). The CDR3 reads CASLGQIADTQYF. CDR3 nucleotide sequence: TGTGCCAGCTTAGGACAGATTGCAGATACGCAGTATTTT.